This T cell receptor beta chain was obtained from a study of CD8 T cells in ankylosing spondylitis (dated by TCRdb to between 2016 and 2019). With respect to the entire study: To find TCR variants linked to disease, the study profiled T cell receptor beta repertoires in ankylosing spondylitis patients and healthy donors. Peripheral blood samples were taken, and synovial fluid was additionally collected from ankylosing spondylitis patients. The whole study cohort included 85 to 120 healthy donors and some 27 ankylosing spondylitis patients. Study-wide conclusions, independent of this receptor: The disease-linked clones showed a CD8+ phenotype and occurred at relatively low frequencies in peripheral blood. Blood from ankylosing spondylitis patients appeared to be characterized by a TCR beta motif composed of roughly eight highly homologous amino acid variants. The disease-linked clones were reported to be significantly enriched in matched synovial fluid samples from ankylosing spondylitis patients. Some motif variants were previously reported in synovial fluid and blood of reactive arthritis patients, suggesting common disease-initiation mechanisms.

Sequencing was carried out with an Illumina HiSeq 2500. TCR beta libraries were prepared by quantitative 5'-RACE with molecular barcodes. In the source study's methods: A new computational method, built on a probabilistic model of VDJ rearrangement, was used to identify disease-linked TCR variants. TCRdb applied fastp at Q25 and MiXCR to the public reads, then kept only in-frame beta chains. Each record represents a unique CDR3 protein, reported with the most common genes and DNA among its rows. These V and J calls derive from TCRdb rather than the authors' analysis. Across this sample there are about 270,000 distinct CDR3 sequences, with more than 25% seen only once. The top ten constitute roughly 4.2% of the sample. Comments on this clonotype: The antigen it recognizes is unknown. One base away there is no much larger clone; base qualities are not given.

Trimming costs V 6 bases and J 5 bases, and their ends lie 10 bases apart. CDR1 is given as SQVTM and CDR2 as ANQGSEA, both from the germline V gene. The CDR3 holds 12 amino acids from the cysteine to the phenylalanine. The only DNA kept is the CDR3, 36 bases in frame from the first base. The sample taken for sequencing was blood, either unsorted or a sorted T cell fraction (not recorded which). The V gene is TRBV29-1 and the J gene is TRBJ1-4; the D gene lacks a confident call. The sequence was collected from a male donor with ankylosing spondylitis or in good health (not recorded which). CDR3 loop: CSVTDGNEKLFF. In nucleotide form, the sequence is TGCAGCGTCACCGACGGGAATGAAAAACTGTTTTTT. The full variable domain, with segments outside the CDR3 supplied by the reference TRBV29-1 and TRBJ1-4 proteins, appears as SAVISQKPSRDICQRGTSLTIQCQVDSQVTMMFWYRQQPGQSLTLIATANQGSEATYESGFVIDKFPISRPNLTFSTLTVSNMSPEDSSIYLCSVTDGNEKLFFGSGTQLSVL.